The 30 T cell receptor beta chains listed next were all sequenced from one sample in a study of blood T cell repertoires in COVID-19. Generated by immunoSEQ multiplex PCR, the TCRdb table keeps only in-frame clones and is missing some. The sample carries roughly 140,000 clones, 75% to 85% recorded once. The sequencing input was peripheral blood. These receptors all come from a man in his 70s who had recovered from COVID-19.

This clone was seen a handful of times. The chain links TRBV2 to TRBJ2-1; D might be TRBD2 (6 bases). Germline CDR1 is SNHLY and CDR2 is FYNNEI. V lost 5 bases and J 8 bases, leaving 25 bases between the germline ends. CDR3 length: 17 residues. The CDR3 region has the DNA TGTGCCAGCAGTATCCCGGGGACCCCTCCCGGAGGGGATGAGCAGTTCTTC. The encoded protein is CASSIPGTPPGGDEQFF.

The V gene is TRBV3-1 (or the pseudogene TRBV3-2), the J gene TRBJ2-7; TRBD1 aligns across 8 bases. The ends lost 7 bases at V and 6 bases at J; junction bases unmatched: 8. Looked up from germline, CDR1 is LGHDT and CDR2 is YNNKEL (reference sequence). The CDR3 has 13 amino acids. CDR3 nucleotide sequence: TGTGCCAGCACGACAGGGGCAGACCCCGAGCAGTACTTC. This codes for CASTTGADPEQYF.

The chain has TRBV14 and TRBJ1-2; tentative D call: TRBD1 (5 bases). The CDR3 runs 13 residues. V was clipped by 0 bases and J by 8 bases, with 10 bases between them. Germline V gene sequence: CDR1 SGHDN, CDR2 FVKESK. CDR3 residues: CASSQDRERGYTF. Here the CDR3 DNA reads TGTGCCAGCAGCCAAGACAGGGAACGCGGCTACACCTTC.

The chain is built from TRBV27 and TRBJ2-1; TRBD2 matches 13 bases. The CDR3 has 18 residues. The trim removed 4 bases at V and 9 bases at J, leaving 15 bases unmatched. Germline CDR1 reads MNHEY; CDR2 reads SMNVEV (reference sequence). The CDR3 protein is CASSSHGLAGALVGEQFF. The CDR3 bases are TGTGCCAGCAGTTCCCATGGACTAGCGGGAGCGTTAGTAGGTGAGCAGTTCTTC.

V gene TRBV2 combines with J gene TRBJ2-7, with TRBD1 identical over 7 bases. This CDR3 is built from 12 residues. CDR1 and CDR2 (germline): SNHLY, FYNNEI. V gave up 7 bases and J gave up 3 bases; unmatched junction bases: 3. The CDR3 DNA is TGTGCCAGCATAAGACAGGGCTACGAGCAGTACTTC. It specifies CASIRQGYEQYF.

This chain uses TRBV27 with TRBJ2-7; 9 positions agree with TRBD1. The germline gives CDR1 MNHEY, CDR2 SMNVEV (reference sequence). V was pared by 4 bases and J by 5 bases, with 3 bases of the junction left unmatched. The CDR3 extends over 13 amino acids. As DNA, the CDR3 is TGTGCCAGCAGTTGGGACAGGGCTGACGAGCAGTACTTC. Translated: CASSWDRADEQYF.

This sequence joins TRBV10-3 and TRBJ1-5, with D unclear. The CDR3 is 18 residues long. Germline lookup yields CDR1 ENHRY and CDR2 SYGVKD. V lost 2 bases and J lost 0, with 17 bases in between. Written as DNA, the CDR3 is TGTGCCATCAGTGAGGGCGGATACCCACCCCCTAGCAATCAGCCCCAGCATTTT. It translates to CAISEGGYPPPSNQPQHF.

The chain is built from TRBV7-2 and TRBJ2-1; D not resolved. Between the trimmed V and J ends, which lost 5 bases and 4 bases, there was a span of 12 bases. The length of the CDR3 is 14 residues. Looked up from germline, CDR1 is SGHTA and CDR2 is FQGNSA. In nucleotides, the CDR3 is TGTGCCAGCAGCCCACTGAACCAATACAATGAGCAGTTCTTC. This codes for CASSPLNQYNEQFF.

The chain combines TRBV25-1 with TRBJ2-1; TRBD2 agrees at 11 bases. CDR1 is MGHDK, CDR2 SYGVNS, per germline. V was clipped by 0 bases and J by 8 bases; unmatched bases: 9. The CDR3 is made up of 17 amino acids. The CDR3 DNA sequence: TGTGCCAGCAGTGAATATAAACTAGCGGGAGTTGGCGATGAGCAGTTCTTC. This codes for CASSEYKLAGVGDEQFF.

The gene calls are TRBV19 and TRBJ1-4; D perhaps matches TRBD1 (5 bases). The length of the CDR3 is 15 residues. Trimming stripped 3 bases from V and 0 bases from J, with 8 bases between. Germline loops: CDR1 LNHDA, CDR2 SQIVND (reference sequence). The CDR3 sequence is CASSIRDSTNEKLFF. DNA of the CDR3: TGTGCCAGTAGTATCCGGGACTCAACTAATGAAAAACTGTTTTTT. Full variable domain (rest looked up from reference TRBV19 and TRBJ1-4): DGGITQSPKYLFRKEGQNVTLSCEQNLNHDAMYWYRQDPGQGLRLIYYSQIVNDFQKGDIAEGYSVSREKKESFPLTVTSAQKNPTAFYLCASSIRDSTNEKLFFGSGTQLSVL.

The chain carries TRBV7-9 and TRBJ2-6; 14 bases are shared with TRBD2. Trimming at V came to 4 bases and at J to 2 bases, leaving 4 bases not matched to a gene. CDR3 length equals 18 residues. The germline V gene encodes CDR1 SEHNR and CDR2 FQNEAQ (reference sequence). The CDR3 here is CASSSSTSGRAGANVLTF. CDR3 DNA: TGTGCCAGCAGCTCCTCGACTAGCGGGAGGGCTGGGGCCAACGTCCTGACTTTC.

The chain links TRBV7-3 to TRBJ1-1; perhaps TRBD1 as D (5 bases). Per germline, CDR1 SGHTA and CDR2 FQGTGA. This CDR3 comprises 13 residues. With 5 bases removed from V and 3 bases from J, the gap between germline ends came to 10 bases. DNA of the CDR3: TGTGCCAGCAGCAGTGACAGCTACACTGAAGCTTTCTTT. Protein product: CASSSDSYTEAFF. Supplemented by reference TRBV7-3 and TRBJ1-1, the full variable domain reads GAGVSQTPSNKVTEKGKYVELRCDPISGHTALYWYRQSLGQGPEFLIYFQGTGAADDSGLPNDRFFAVRPEGSVSTLKIQRTERGDSAVYLCASSSDSYTEAFFGQGTRLTVV.

The genes are TRBV6-5 and TRBJ1-5, with D unresolved. V dropped 7 bases and J dropped 0 bases, with 13 bases sitting between them. This CDR3 has 15 amino acids. In germline, CDR1 is MNHEY, CDR2 SVGAGI. As DNA, the CDR3 is TGTGCCAGCACCCTATACGCGGGTAGCAATCAGCCCCAGCATTTT. Its protein is CASTLYAGSNQPQHF.

This rearrangement joins TRBV7-7 to TRBJ2-7; TRBD1 is a possible D gene (7 bases). Germline V lookup: CDR1 SSHAT, CDR2 FNYEAQ (reference sequence). This CDR3 is 13 amino acids long. The V end was cut by 5 bases, the J end by 6 bases, with 14 bases between. In DNA form, the CDR3 reads TGTGCCAGCAGCGCTCTCCAGGGGGGCGAGCAGTACTTC. It is translated as CASSALQGGEQYF.

In DNA form, the CDR3 reads TGTGCCAGCAGCTCCCGGGACAGGGGAAGGGCGGGAGTCATCGAGCAGTTCTTC. Its translation is CASSSRDRGRAGVIEQFF. The V call is TRBV7-2, the J call TRBJ2-1; 10 bases align to TRBD1. Germline lookup yields CDR1 SGHTA and CDR2 FQGNSA. The CDR3 totals 18 residues. V trimming: 4 bases; J trimming: 10 bases; junction bases outside the gene matches: 19.

This clone was observed a handful of times. V is TRBV20-1 and J is TRBJ2-3; no firm D call. The CDR3 has 14 amino acids. The ends were cut back, 3 bases at V and 2 bases at J, with 12 bases in the middle. Per germline, CDR1 DFQATT and CDR2 SNEGSKA (reference sequence). The chain's CDR3 is CSASGVADTDTQYF. Written as DNA, the CDR3 is TGCAGTGCTAGTGGGGTGGCGGACACAGATACGCAGTATTTT.

There are a few counts of this clone. The V call is TRBV29-1, the J call TRBJ1-2; the D is unclear. The germline CDR1 and CDR2 sequences are SQVTM and ANQGSEA. This CDR3 is 13 amino acids long. The V end was cut by 5 bases, the J end by 6 bases, with 16 bases between. The CDR3 coding sequence is TGCAGCGTTCCTTGGCCAGGATGGAATGGCTACACCTTC. As protein: CSVPWPGWNGYTF.

The chain combines TRBV12-3 or TRBV12-4 with TRBJ1-5; the D is unclear. The CDR3 runs to 13 residues. The ends were cut back, 6 bases at V and 4 bases at J, with 10 bases in the middle. The DNA of the CDR3 is TGTGCCAGCAGGTCTCAGGTAAATCAGCCCCAGCATTTT. Protein sequence: CASRSQVNQPQHF.

J is TRBJ2-1 and V is TRBV9; 7 nucleotides agree with TRBD2. This CDR3 contains 17 residues. Unmatched junction bases numbered 10, after V lost 4 bases and J lost 0 bases. The germline CDR1 and CDR2 sequences are SGDLS and YYNGEE. The CDR3 reads CASSYLTSVSSYNEQFF. As DNA, the CDR3 is TGTGCCAGCAGCTACCTTACTAGCGTTAGCTCCTACAATGAGCAGTTCTTC. Variable domain in full (rest from reference TRBV9 and TRBJ2-1): DSGVTQTPKHLITATGQRVTLRCSPRSGDLSVYWYQQSLDQGLQFLIQYYNGEERAKGNILERFSAQQFPDLHSELNLSSLELGDSALYFCASSYLTSVSSYNEQFFGPGTRLTVL.

The gene calls are TRBV9 and TRBJ2-1; 14 bases agree with TRBD2. The germline CDR1 and CDR2 sequences are SGDLS and YYNGEE. With 4 bases clipped from V and 6 bases from J, the junction kept 9 bases outside the gene matches. The CDR3 runs to 17 residues. The CDR3 DNA is TGTGCCAGCAGCTTCCGACTAGCGGGAGGGCATTTCAATGAGCAGTTCTTC. This translates into CASSFRLAGGHFNEQFF. Drawing the rest from reference TRBV9 and TRBJ2-1, the complete variable domain is DSGVTQTPKHLITATGQRVTLRCSPRSGDLSVYWYQQSLDQGLQFLIQYYNGEERAKGNILERFSAQQFPDLHSELNLSSLELGDSALYFCASSFRLAGGHFNEQFFGPGTRLTVL.

In this sample, this clone turned up once. The sample contains more than one DNA sequence encoding this CDR3. The V gene is TRBV11-3, the J gene TRBJ2-1, with 14 bases fitting TRBD2. The CDR3 loop spans 15 amino acids. Trimming at V came to 5 bases and at J to 7 bases, leaving 4 bases not matched to a gene. The germline V gene encodes CDR1 SGHNT and CDR2 YENEEA. CDR3 loop: CASSLGTSGSNEQFF. The CDR3 DNA is TGTGCCAGCAGCCTCGGGACTAGCGGGAGTAATGAGCAGTTCTTC.

The chain uses TRBV10-2 and TRBJ2-1; D may be TRBD2 (5 bases). CDR1 and CDR2 from the germline V gene are WSHSY and SAAADI. This CDR3 spans 15 amino acids. V was trimmed by 6 bases and J by 4 bases, leaving 16 bases between them. This CDR3 reads CASREDSLLYNEQFF. The CDR3 nucleotides are TGCGCCAGCAGGGAGGACTCCCTTTTATACAATGAGCAGTTCTTC.

The chain employs TRBV5-3 and TRBJ2-1, with TRBD2 as a possible D gene (6 bases). TRBV5-3 is an open reading frame, and its role is uncertain. The V and J ends lost 0 bases and 2 bases respectively, with 12 bases between them. The CDR3 length is 16 residues. For the CDR3, the DNA is TGTGCCAGAAGCTTGGGGCGGGAAGCCACCTACAATGAGCAGTTCTTC. Protein sequence: CARSLGREATYNEQFF.

This chain connects TRBV30 to TRBJ1-1, with D unresolved. This CDR3 contains 15 residues. V was shortened by 0 bases and J by 1 base, with 12 bases between the two germline ends. CDR1 and CDR2 from the germline V gene are GTSNPN and SVGIG (reference sequence). In nucleotides, the CDR3 is TGTGCCTGGAGTGTAGATGGCTCAGGGAACACTGAAGCTTTCTTT. Its translation is CAWSVDGSGNTEAFF.

The chain joins TRBV29-1 to TRBJ2-2; 8 bases align to TRBD1. From germline, CDR1 is SQVTM and CDR2 ANQGSEA. The CDR3 runs 13 residues. V lost 7 bases, J lost 6 bases, and 7 bases stayed unmatched. CDR3 residues: CSGKTTGAGELFF. CDR3 DNA sequence: TGCAGCGGGAAAACGACAGGGGCCGGGGAGCTGTTTTTT.

The rearrangement joins TRBV7-8 to TRBJ2-7; 10 bases are a match to TRBD2. CDR1 SGHVS and CDR2 FQNEAQ come from the germline V gene. Trimming took 7 bases from V and 5 from J; bases not matched to a gene: 8. There are 14 residues in the CDR3. This chain's CDR3 is CASTEREGLNEQYF. The CDR3 nucleotides read TGTGCCAGCACTGAGCGGGAGGGCCTAAACGAGCAGTACTTC.

The rearrangement links TRBV3-1 (or the pseudogene TRBV3-2) to TRBJ2-3; TRBD2 agrees at 10 bases. V was clipped by 1 base and J by 1 base; unmatched bases: 14. CDR1 is LGHDT, CDR2 YNNKEL, per germline (reference sequence). There are 20 residues in the CDR3. CDR3: CASSQAVWSSGRGGTDTQYF. The CDR3 DNA sequence: TGTGCCAGCAGCCAAGCCGTTTGGTCTAGCGGGAGAGGGGGCACAGATACGCAGTATTTT.

The chain carries TRBV18 and TRBJ2-3; 10 nucleotides agree with TRBD2. CDR3 length: 14 residues. Per the germline V gene, CDR1 is KGHSH and CDR2 is LQKENI. V gave up 5 bases and J gave up 3 bases; unmatched junction bases: 2. The CDR3 loop is CASSFSGRTDTQYF. For the CDR3, the DNA is TGTGCCAGCTCATTTAGCGGGAGGACAGATACGCAGTATTTT.

This sequence joins TRBV15 and TRBJ1-2; D remains unclear. V gave up 8 bases and J gave up 6 bases, with 19 bases separating them. The germline gives CDR1 LNHNV, CDR2 YYDKDF (reference sequence). The CDR3 is made up of 14 amino acids. The CDR3 region is CATAHPTSHHGYTF. The CDR3, as DNA: TGTGCCACCGCTCATCCAACCTCACACCATGGCTACACCTTC.

This chain joins TRBV7-9 and TRBJ2-2; the match to TRBD1 covers 10 bases. V lost 1 base and J lost 6; bases outside the gene matches: 8. CDR1 SEHNR and CDR2 FQNEAQ come from the germline V gene (reference sequence). The length of the CDR3 is 17 residues. CDR3 nucleotides: TGTGCCAGCAGCTTAGTATTCGGGACAGGGGAGGCCGGGGAGCTGTTTTTT. Protein product: CASSLVFGTGEAGELFF.